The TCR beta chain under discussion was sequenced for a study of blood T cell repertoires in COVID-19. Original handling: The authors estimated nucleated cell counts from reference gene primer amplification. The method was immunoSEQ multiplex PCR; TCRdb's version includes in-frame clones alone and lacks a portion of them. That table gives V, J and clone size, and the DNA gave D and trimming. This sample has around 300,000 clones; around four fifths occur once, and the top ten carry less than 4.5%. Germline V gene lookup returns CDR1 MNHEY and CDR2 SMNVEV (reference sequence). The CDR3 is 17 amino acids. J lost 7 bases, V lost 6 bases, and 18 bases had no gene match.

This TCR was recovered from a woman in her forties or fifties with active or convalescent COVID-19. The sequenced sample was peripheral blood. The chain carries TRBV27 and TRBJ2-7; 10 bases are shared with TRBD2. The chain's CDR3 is CASSRLRASGRAEEQYF. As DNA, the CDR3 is TGTGCCAGCAGCCGCCTCCGGGCGAGCGGGAGGGCCGAGGAGCAGTACTTC.